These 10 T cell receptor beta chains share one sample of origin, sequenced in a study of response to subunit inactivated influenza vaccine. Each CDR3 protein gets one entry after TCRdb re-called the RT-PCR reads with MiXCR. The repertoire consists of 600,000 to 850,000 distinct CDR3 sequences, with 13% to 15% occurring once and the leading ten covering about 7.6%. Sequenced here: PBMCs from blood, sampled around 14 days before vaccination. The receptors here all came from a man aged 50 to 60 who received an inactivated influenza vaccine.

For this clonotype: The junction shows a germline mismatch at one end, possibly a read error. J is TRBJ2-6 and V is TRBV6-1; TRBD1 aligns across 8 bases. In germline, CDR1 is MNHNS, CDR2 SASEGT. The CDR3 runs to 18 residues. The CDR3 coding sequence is TGTGCCAGCAGGGAAGGACAGGGTTTCTGGTCTGGGGCCAACGTCCTGACTTTC. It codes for CASREGQGFWSGANVLTF.

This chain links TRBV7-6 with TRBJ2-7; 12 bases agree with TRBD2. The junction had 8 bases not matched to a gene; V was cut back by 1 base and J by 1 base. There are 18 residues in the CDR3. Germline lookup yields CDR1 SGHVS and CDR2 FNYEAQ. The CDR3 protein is CASSLGPRLAGGSYEQYF. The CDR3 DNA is TGTGCCAGCAGCTTAGGCCCCCGGCTAGCGGGAGGGTCCTACGAGCAGTACTTC. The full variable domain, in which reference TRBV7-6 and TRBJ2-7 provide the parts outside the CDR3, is GAGVSQSPRYKVTKRGQDVALRCDPISGHVSLYWYRQALGQGPEFLTYFNYEAQQDKSGLPNDRFSAERPEGSISTLTIQRTEQRDSAMYRCASSLGPRLAGGSYEQYFGPGTRLTVT.

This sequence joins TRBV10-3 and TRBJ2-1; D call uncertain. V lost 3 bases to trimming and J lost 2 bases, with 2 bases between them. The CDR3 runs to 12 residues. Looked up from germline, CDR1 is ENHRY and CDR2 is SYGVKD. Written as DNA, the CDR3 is TGTGCCATCAGTGATGCCTACAATGAGCAGTTCTTC. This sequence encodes CAISDAYNEQFF.

The CDR3 nucleotides are TGTGCCAGCAGTTACAGAGTCAGATCCTACGAGCAGTACTTC. Translated: CASSYRVRSYEQYF. This chain uses TRBV6-5 with TRBJ2-7; D ambiguous. Germline CDR1 MNHEY, CDR2 SVGAGI. This CDR3 is 14 amino acids long. The V end lost 2 bases, the J end lost 1 base, and 9 bases lay between the germline ends.

CDR3 bases: TGTGCCAGCAGCGCACAGGGGGCAGGTGAAAAACTGTTTTTT. Translated: CASSAQGAGEKLFF. V and J are TRBV7-2 and TRBJ1-4; 9 bases are a match to TRBD1. This CDR3 is 14 amino acids long. Trimming took 5 bases from V and 7 from J; bases not matched to a gene: 5. Germline V CDR1 and CDR2: SGHTA, FQGNSA.

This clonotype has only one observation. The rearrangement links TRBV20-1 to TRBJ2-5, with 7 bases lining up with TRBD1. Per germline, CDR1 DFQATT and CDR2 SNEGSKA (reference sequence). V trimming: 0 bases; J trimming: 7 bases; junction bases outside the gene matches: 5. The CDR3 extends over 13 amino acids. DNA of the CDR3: TGCAGTGCTAGAGACAGGGGGATCAGGACCCAGTACTTC. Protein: CSARDRGIRTQYF.

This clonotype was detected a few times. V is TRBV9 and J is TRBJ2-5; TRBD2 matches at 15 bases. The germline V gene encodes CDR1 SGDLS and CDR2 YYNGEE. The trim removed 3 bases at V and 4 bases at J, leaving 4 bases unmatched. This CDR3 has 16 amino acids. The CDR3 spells CASSAEGLAGGETQYF. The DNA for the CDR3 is TGTGCCAGCAGCGCTGAGGGACTAGCGGGGGGAGAGACCCAGTACTTC.

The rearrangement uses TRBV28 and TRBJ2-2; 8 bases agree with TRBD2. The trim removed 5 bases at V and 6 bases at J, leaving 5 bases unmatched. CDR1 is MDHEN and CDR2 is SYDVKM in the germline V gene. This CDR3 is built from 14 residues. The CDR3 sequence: CASSTLAGAGELFF. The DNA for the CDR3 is TGTGCCAGCAGTACTCTAGCGGGCGCCGGGGAGCTGTTTTTT.

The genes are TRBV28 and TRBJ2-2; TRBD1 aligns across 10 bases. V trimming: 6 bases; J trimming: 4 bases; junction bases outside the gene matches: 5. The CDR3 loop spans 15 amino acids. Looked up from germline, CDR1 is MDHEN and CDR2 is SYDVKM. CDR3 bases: TGTGCCAGCAGGACCTGGACAGGGGGCACCGGGGAGCTGTTTTTT. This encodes CASRTWTGGTGELFF.

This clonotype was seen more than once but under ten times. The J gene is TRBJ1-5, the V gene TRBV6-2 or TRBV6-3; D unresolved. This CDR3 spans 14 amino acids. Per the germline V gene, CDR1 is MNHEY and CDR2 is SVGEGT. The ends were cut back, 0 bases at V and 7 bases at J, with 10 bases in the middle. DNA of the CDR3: TGTGCCAGCAGTTACTCGAGTTTGGCCCAGCCCCAGCATTTT. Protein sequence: CASSYSSLAQPQHF.